The rows below give T cell receptor beta chains drawn from one sample of a study of blood T cells in healthy people across ages. Each CDR3 protein gets one entry after TCRdb re-called the 5' RACE reads with MiXCR. The sample includes 1.5 million to 2 million distinct CDR3 sequences, roughly 49% of them seen just once. Sequencing was done on a sample of blood. The receptors shown here come from a woman aged 40 to 55 in good health. Both conserved end residues are part of each CDR3. A D gene is named only where the DNA matches it firmly. Clone size appears in some rows only: once, few, many, or a class for an expanded clone.

j_call: TRBJ2-1; d_call: TRBD2; v_call: TRBV10-1; clone_size: NA; cdr3_nt: TGCGCCAGCAGTGGGCCGGGGGGGGAGGTCGATGAGCAGTTCTTC; cdr3_aa: CASSGPGGEVDEQFF
j_call: TRBJ2-5; d_call: NA; v_call: TRBV12-3/TRBV12-4; clone_size: few; cdr3_nt: TGTGCCAGCAGTTTTAATCTGGAGGGGGCCCAAGAGACCCAGTACTTC; cdr3_aa: CASSFNLEGAQETQYF
j_call: TRBJ2-1; d_call: NA; v_call: TRBV27; clone_size: NA; cdr3_nt: TGTGCCAGCAGTTTAAGGAGGGTTAGCTACAATGAGCAGTTCTTC; cdr3_aa: CASSLRRVSYNEQFF
j_call: TRBJ2-1; d_call: NA; v_call: TRBV20-1; clone_size: NA; cdr3_nt: TGCAGTGCTAGAGATGTGACTAAGAATTTGGGTGAGCAGTTCTTC; cdr3_aa: CSARDVTKNLGEQFF
j_call: TRBJ2-7; d_call: NA; v_call: TRBV12-3/TRBV12-4; clone_size: few; cdr3_nt: TGTGCCAGCAGTTCCATTTTGGGCGAGCAGTACTTC; cdr3_aa: CASSSILGEQYF
j_call: TRBJ2-3; d_call: TRBD2; v_call: TRBV29-1; clone_size: few; cdr3_nt: TGCAGCGTGGGGCCAGCGGGGGGGATGGATACGCAGTATTTT; cdr3_aa: CSVGPAGGMDTQYF
j_call: TRBJ2-1; d_call: NA; v_call: TRBV6-6; clone_size: NA; cdr3_nt: TGTGCCAGCACCGACTGGGGAGGGGGGGCCAATGAGCAGTTCTTC; cdr3_aa: CASTDWGGGANEQFF
j_call: TRBJ2-5; d_call: NA; v_call: TRBV27; clone_size: NA; cdr3_nt: TGTGCCAGCAGGAGCGCCGGGGGCTTAGAGACCCAGTACTTC; cdr3_aa: CASRSAGGLETQYF
j_call: TRBJ2-3; d_call: NA; v_call: TRBV20-1; clone_size: NA; cdr3_nt: TGCAGTGCTCTCCCCGCGAGGGGGGTCCGCACAGATACGCAGTATTTT; cdr3_aa: CSALPARGVRTDTQYF
j_call: TRBJ2-7; d_call: TRBD2; v_call: TRBV6-2/TRBV6-3; clone_size: few; cdr3_nt: TGTGCCAGCAGCCGCGGGGGAACCGGATACGAGCAGTACTTC; cdr3_aa: CASSRGGTGYEQYF
j_call: TRBJ2-1; d_call: NA; v_call: TRBV7-3; clone_size: NA; cdr3_nt: TGTGCCAGCAACTCGTCCGGGACCGTCCGTCCCAATGAGCAGTTCTTC; cdr3_aa: CASNSSGTVRPNEQFF
j_call: TRBJ2-4; d_call: NA; v_call: TRBV4-3; clone_size: NA; cdr3_nt: TGCGCCAGCAGCCAAGTTCTGGGCATAAAAAACATTCAGTACTTC; cdr3_aa: CASSQVLGIKNIQYF
j_call: TRBJ2-5; d_call: NA; v_call: TRBV10-3; clone_size: NA; cdr3_nt: TGTGCCATCAGTGACCTCCGGGGTCAGATTTGGGAGACCCAGTACTTC; cdr3_aa: CAISDLRGQIWETQYF
j_call: TRBJ2-7; d_call: TRBD1; v_call: TRBV28; clone_size: NA; cdr3_nt: TGTGCCAGCAGCTCCCCAGGGACAGGAAGACGCTACGAGCAGTACTTC; cdr3_aa: CASSSPGTGRRYEQYF
j_call: TRBJ2-3; d_call: TRBD2; v_call: TRBV10-2; clone_size: NA; cdr3_nt: TGCGCCAGCAGCCCCGGGGGGGTCCGAACCAGTGCAGATACGCAGTATTTT; cdr3_aa: CASSPGGVRTSADTQYF
j_call: TRBJ1-2; d_call: NA; v_call: TRBV3-1; clone_size: NA; cdr3_nt: TGTGCCAGCAGCCAAGAGACGGCACTTCAGCGCACCTTC; cdr3_aa: CASSQETALQRTF
j_call: TRBJ2-3; d_call: NA; v_call: TRBV7-8; clone_size: few; cdr3_nt: TGTGCCAGCAGCTCCACGGCCGGGCACACAGATACGCAGTATTTT; cdr3_aa: CASSSTAGHTDTQYF
j_call: TRBJ2-7; d_call: TRBD1; v_call: TRBV29-1; clone_size: NA; cdr3_nt: TGCAGCGCGGGACAGGGAATGGGCGAGCAGTACTTC; cdr3_aa: CSAGQGMGEQYF
j_call: TRBJ2-7; d_call: NA; v_call: TRBV27; clone_size: NA; cdr3_nt: TGTGCCAGCAGTTCGCTACAGGGATCCCACGAGCAGTACTTC; cdr3_aa: CASSSLQGSHEQYF
j_call: TRBJ2-3; d_call: NA; v_call: TRBV12-3/TRBV12-4; clone_size: NA; cdr3_nt: TGTGCCAGCAGAAACAGGGAGTGGAGTACGCAGTATTTT; cdr3_aa: CASRNREWSTQYF
j_call: TRBJ2-5; d_call: TRBD1; v_call: TRBV7-8; clone_size: NA; cdr3_nt: TGTGCCAGCAGCGTAAGGGGGCCAGAGACCCAGTACTTC; cdr3_aa: CASSVRGPETQYF
j_call: TRBJ2-1; d_call: TRBD2; v_call: TRBV7-3; clone_size: NA; cdr3_nt: TGTGCCAGCGGCCAGACTAGCGGGGGGTACAATGAGCAGTTCTTC; cdr3_aa: CASGQTSGGYNEQFF
j_call: TRBJ2-6; d_call: NA; v_call: TRBV19; clone_size: NA; cdr3_nt: TGTGCCAGCAAAACCTCCACGTCTGGGGCCAACGTCCTGACTTTC; cdr3_aa: CASKTSTSGANVLTF
j_call: TRBJ2-1; d_call: NA; v_call: TRBV7-3; clone_size: NA; cdr3_nt: TGTGCCAGCAGCCGTAATGGGTACAATGAGCAGTTCTTC; cdr3_aa: CASSRNGYNEQFF
j_call: TRBJ2-1; d_call: NA; v_call: TRBV20-1; clone_size: NA; cdr3_nt: TGCAGTGCTGGACGACTGTGGCCCTACAATGAGCAGTTCTTC; cdr3_aa: CSAGRLWPYNEQFF
j_call: TRBJ2-1; d_call: TRBD2; v_call: TRBV7-9; clone_size: few; cdr3_nt: TGTGCCAGCAGCTCCTGGACTAGCGGGACCCTCAATGAGCAGTTCTTC; cdr3_aa: CASSSWTSGTLNEQFF
j_call: TRBJ2-5; d_call: NA; v_call: TRBV20-1; clone_size: few; cdr3_nt: TGCAGTGCTAGTCCGTCAGGGGTGTTTGAGACCCAGTACTTC; cdr3_aa: CSASPSGVFETQYF
j_call: TRBJ2-5; d_call: NA; v_call: TRBV7-9; clone_size: NA; cdr3_nt: TGTGCCAGCAGCACGGGACGGGGATTGGAGACCCAGTACTTC; cdr3_aa: CASSTGRGLETQYF
j_call: TRBJ2-6; d_call: TRBD2; v_call: TRBV7-2; clone_size: NA; cdr3_nt: TGTGCCAGCAGCTTAGTTGGGCGGGGGGTAATTCACCGGGCCAACGTCCTGACTTTC; cdr3_aa: CASSLVGRGVIHRANVLTF
j_call: TRBJ1-4; d_call: NA; v_call: TRBV6-2/TRBV6-3; clone_size: NA; cdr3_nt: TGTGCCAGCAAGCACTTCGAGAAAGGTGAAAAACTGTTTTTT; cdr3_aa: CASKHFEKGEKLFF
j_call: TRBJ2-5; d_call: TRBD1; v_call: TRBV7-2; clone_size: many; cdr3_nt: TGTGCCAGCCTCGACTCCGGGACAGGGAGAGAGACCCAGTACTTC; cdr3_aa: CASLDSGTGRETQYF
j_call: TRBJ1-6; d_call: NA; v_call: TRBV25-1; clone_size: NA; cdr3_nt: TGTGCCAGCAGTGAACAGCGGGGTTATTCACCCCTCCACTTT; cdr3_aa: CASSEQRGYSPLHF
j_call: TRBJ2-6; d_call: NA; v_call: TRBV6-5; clone_size: few; cdr3_nt: TGTGCCAGCAGTTGGTTACGCTCTGGGGCCAACGTCCTGACTTTC; cdr3_aa: CASSWLRSGANVLTF
j_call: TRBJ2-7; d_call: NA; v_call: TRBV4-2; clone_size: NA; cdr3_nt: TGTGCCAGCAGCCCCGAGAGAGGTTCCTACAATGAGCAGTACTTC; cdr3_aa: CASSPERGSYNEQYF
j_call: TRBJ2-7; d_call: NA; v_call: TRBV20-1; clone_size: NA; cdr3_nt: TGCAGTGCCAATGGACCGTACCCAATCTACGAGCAGTACTTC; cdr3_aa: CSANGPYPIYEQYF
j_call: TRBJ2-7; d_call: TRBD1; v_call: TRBV29-1; clone_size: NA; cdr3_nt: TGCAGCGTTGTCATAAGACAGGGGGCCTACGAGCAGTACTTC; cdr3_aa: CSVVIRQGAYEQYF
j_call: TRBJ2-4; d_call: NA; v_call: TRBV6-6; clone_size: few; cdr3_nt: TGTGCCAGCCAGGACAGCTTAAACATTCAGTACTTC; cdr3_aa: CASQDSLNIQYF
j_call: TRBJ2-7; d_call: NA; v_call: TRBV11-1; clone_size: NA; cdr3_nt: TGTGCCAGCAGCTTCTTGGCGGGGGCCTACTACGAGCAGTACTTC; cdr3_aa: CASSFLAGAYYEQYF
j_call: TRBJ1-2; d_call: NA; v_call: TRBV12-3/TRBV12-4; clone_size: many; cdr3_nt: TGTGCCAGCAGTTCCGGACTGAGCTATGGCTACACCTTC; cdr3_aa: CASSSGLSYGYTF
j_call: TRBJ2-1; d_call: TRBD2; v_call: TRBV7-2; clone_size: NA; cdr3_nt: TGCGGACTAGGAGGGTACAATGAGCAGTTCTTC; cdr3_aa: CGLGGYNEQFF
j_call: TRBJ2-4; d_call: NA; v_call: TRBV12-3/TRBV12-4; clone_size: NA; cdr3_nt: TGTGCCAGCAGTTTGCTTGCGGGGACGAACATTCGGTACTTC; cdr3_aa: CASSLLAGTNIRYF
j_call: TRBJ1-2; d_call: NA; v_call: TRBV7-2; clone_size: many; cdr3_nt: TGTGCCAGCAGCTTAGGAACAGATAACTATGGCTACACCTTC; cdr3_aa: CASSLGTDNYGYTF